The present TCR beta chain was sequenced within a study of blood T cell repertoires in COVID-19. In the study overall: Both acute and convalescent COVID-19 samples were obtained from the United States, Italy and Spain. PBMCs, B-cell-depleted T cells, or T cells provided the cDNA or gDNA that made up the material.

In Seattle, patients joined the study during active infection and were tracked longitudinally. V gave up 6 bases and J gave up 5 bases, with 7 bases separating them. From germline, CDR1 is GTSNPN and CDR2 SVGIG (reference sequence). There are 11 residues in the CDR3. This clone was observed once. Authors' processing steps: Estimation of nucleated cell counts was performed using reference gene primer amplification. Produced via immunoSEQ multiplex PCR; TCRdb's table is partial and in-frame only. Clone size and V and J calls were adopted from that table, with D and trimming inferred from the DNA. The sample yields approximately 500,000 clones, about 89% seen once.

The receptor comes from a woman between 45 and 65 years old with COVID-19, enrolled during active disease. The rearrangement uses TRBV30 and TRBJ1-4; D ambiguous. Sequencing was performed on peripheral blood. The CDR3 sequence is CACWENEKLFF. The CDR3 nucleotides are TGTGCCTGTTGGGAGAATGAAAAACTGTTTTTT. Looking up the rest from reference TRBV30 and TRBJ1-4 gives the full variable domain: SQTIHQWPATLVQPVGSPLSLECTVEGTSNPNLYWYRQAAGRGLQLLFYSVGIGQISSEVPQNLSASRPQDRQFILSSKKLLLSDSGFYLCACWENEKLFFGSGTQLSVL.